These 11 T cell receptor beta chains were all obtained from the same sample, sequenced in a study of PD-1 blockade in classical Hodgkin lymphoma. Autologous stem cell transplantation was followed by relapse in every patient, and brentuximab vedotin exposure varied. Repertoires were generated with immunoSEQ multiplex PCR, while TCRdb's copy carries only in-frame clones and drops some. The table lists about 35,000 clones, about 70% of them singletons, with around 14% in the top ten. The material was peripheral blood mononuclear cells (PBMCs), obtained before the second cycle of nivolumab. The receptors derive from a human donor with classical Hodgkin lymphoma.

Only a few counts were recorded for this clone. This rearrangement joins TRBV6-5 to TRBJ1-6, with D perhaps TRBD1 (5 bases). Trimming took off 0 bases at V and 6 bases at J, with 12 bases between the two ends. Germline V gives CDR1 MNHEY, CDR2 SVGAGI. The CDR3 contains 16 residues. The CDR3 DNA reads TGTGCCAGCAGTTACTCTAGGGCCGGGGGTAATTCACCCCTCCACTTT. This translates into CASSYSRAGGNSPLHF.

The CDR3 sequence is CASRDRTYEQYF. CDR3 bases: TGTGCCAGCAGGGACCGGACCTACGAGCAGTACTTC. The chain carries TRBV28 and TRBJ2-7, with D uncertain. Germline CDR1 and CDR2: MDHEN and SYDVKM. The CDR3 totals 12 residues. Trimming shortened V by 6 bases and J by 2 bases, and 8 bases separated the two germline ends.

V gene TRBV6-6 combines with J gene TRBJ1-2, with a weak D call TRBD1 (5 bases). The germline V gene encodes CDR1 MNHNY and CDR2 SVGAGI (reference sequence). V was shortened by 6 bases and J by 4 bases, with 21 bases between the two germline ends. The CDR3 runs 16 residues. The CDR3 protein is CASSPSRAGSSYGYTF. The CDR3 region has the DNA TGTGCCAGCAGCCCATCTCGGGCAGGGTCCTCCTATGGCTACACCTTC.

This clone was detected once. J is TRBJ2-2 and V is TRBV19; 10 bases fit TRBD1. V dropped 8 bases and J dropped 3; count of bases not matched to a gene: 3. Looked up from germline, CDR1 is LNHDA and CDR2 is SQIVND (reference sequence). CDR3 length: 14 amino acids. CDR3 in DNA: TGTGCCAGTTCCGGGACAGGGGACACCGGGGAGCTGTTTTTT. It codes for CASSGTGDTGELFF.

This chain uses TRBV18 with TRBJ2-1; TRBD1 agrees at 10 bases. This CDR3 has 15 residues. The germline V gene has CDR1 KGHSH and CDR2 LQKENI. The ends lost 3 bases at V and 3 bases at J; junction bases unmatched: 2. This CDR3 reads CASSPGTGDYNEQFF. CDR3 DNA: TGTGCCAGCTCACCTGGGACAGGGGACTACAATGAGCAGTTCTTC.

This clone was found once. The chain recombines TRBV11-3 with TRBJ1-2, with D possibly TRBD1 on 5 matching bases. Germline CDR1 reads SGHNT; CDR2 reads YENEEA. Trimming left V 0 bases short and J 4 bases short, with 15 bases between. The CDR3 totals 16 residues. In DNA, the CDR3 is TGTGCCAGCAGCTTAGATCGGGGGGGACGCATCTATGGCTACACCTTC. It translates to CASSLDRGGRIYGYTF.

Sample share makes this clone medium-sized. This chain connects TRBV6-6 to TRBJ1-5; 7 positions match TRBD1. This CDR3 has 14 amino acids. Germline CDR1 and CDR2: MNHNY and SVGAGI (reference sequence). The V segment lost 6 bases and the J segment 2 bases; nucleotides outside the gene matches: 4. This chain's CDR3 is CASRYTGGNQPQHF. CDR3 bases: TGTGCCAGCAGGTACACAGGGGGCAATCAGCCCCAGCATTTT.

The CDR3 spells CASRQESYGYTF. The CDR3 DNA sequence: TGTGCCAGCAGACAGGAGAGCTATGGCTACACCTTC. V usage is TRBV2 and J usage is TRBJ1-2; weak D call: TRBD1 (5 bases). The CDR3 sequence is 12 residues long. V was pared by 6 bases and J by 4 bases, with 9 bases between. Germline values: CDR1 SNHLY, CDR2 FYNNEI. Together with reference TRBV2 and TRBJ1-2, the CDR3 gives the full variable domain: EPEVTQTPSHQVTQMGQEVILRCVPISNHLYFYWYRQILGQKVEFLVSFYNNEISEKSEIFDDQFSVERPDGSNFTLKIRSTKLEDSAMYFCASRQESYGYTFGSGTRLTVV.

This chain joins TRBV30 and TRBJ1-1; 9 positions agree with TRBD1. The ends lost 2 bases at V and 6 bases at J; junction bases unmatched: 19. The CDR3 is made up of 18 amino acids. Germline-derived CDR1 and CDR2 are GTSNPN and SVGIG (reference sequence). CDR3 nucleotides: TGTGCCTGGAGTCTAATTACAGGGGGCTGGAGTTCGAAGGCTGAAGCTTTCTTT. Translating gives CAWSLITGGWSSKAEAFF.

V gene TRBV4-3 combines with J gene TRBJ1-6, with a tentative D call TRBD1 (5 bases). The CDR3 is 15 residues long. Germline V gene data show CDR1 as LGHNA and CDR2 as YSLEER. V was trimmed by 0 bases and J by 8 bases, leaving 11 bases between them. DNA of the CDR3: TGCGCCAGCAGCCAAGAGTCTGGGGCATATTCACCCCTCCACTTT. This gives the protein CASSQESGAYSPLHF.

V usage is TRBV15 and J usage is TRBJ1-5; D is unresolved. Germline V CDR1 and CDR2: LNHNV, YYDKDF (reference sequence). This CDR3 spans 14 amino acids. V was trimmed by 3 bases and J by 4 bases, leaving 10 bases between them. CDR3 sequence (DNA): TGTGCCACCAGCAGGACCGGACGGAATCAGCCCCAGCATTTT. Translating gives CATSRTGRNQPQHF.